The clone carrying this T cell receptor beta chain was seen repeatedly, ten times or more. What it binds is unknown. The size of this beta chain means little, since it is a stray read in a library made for alpha chains. Time point given: sample taken at primary tumor resection. Donation came from around 72 patients with untreated early-stage non-small cell lung cancer. Frozen PBMC, nontumor lung or tumor provided whole RNA, which was sequenced unsorted. Germline V gene lookup returns CDR1 DFQATT and CDR2 SNEGSKA (reference sequence). This CDR3 contains 14 residues. The junction had 8 bases not matched to a gene; V was cut back by 5 bases and J by 6 bases. The data are from a study of spatial heterogeneity in lung cancer. Overall study findings and caveats: Expanded alpha and beta TCR counts within tumors tracked tumor mutation counts. Tumor T cell coverage was estimated at roughly 7.5% for alpha and roughly 14% for beta chains.

From the 5' RACE reads, TCRdb called clonotypes with MiXCR, one entry per CDR3 protein. This sample has roughly 8,400 distinct CDR3 sequences; under 15% occur once, and the top ten carry approximately 9.9%. The V and J genes are TRBV20-1 and TRBJ2-3; TRBD2 matches 10 bases. Sequences were derived from lung tumor tissue, sampled at surgery. This clonotype originated in a male donor with early-stage non-small cell lung cancer. The CDR3 region is CSAPPSGSWDTQYF. The DNA of the CDR3 is TGCAGTGCTCCGCCTAGCGGGAGTTGGGATACGCAGTATTTT.